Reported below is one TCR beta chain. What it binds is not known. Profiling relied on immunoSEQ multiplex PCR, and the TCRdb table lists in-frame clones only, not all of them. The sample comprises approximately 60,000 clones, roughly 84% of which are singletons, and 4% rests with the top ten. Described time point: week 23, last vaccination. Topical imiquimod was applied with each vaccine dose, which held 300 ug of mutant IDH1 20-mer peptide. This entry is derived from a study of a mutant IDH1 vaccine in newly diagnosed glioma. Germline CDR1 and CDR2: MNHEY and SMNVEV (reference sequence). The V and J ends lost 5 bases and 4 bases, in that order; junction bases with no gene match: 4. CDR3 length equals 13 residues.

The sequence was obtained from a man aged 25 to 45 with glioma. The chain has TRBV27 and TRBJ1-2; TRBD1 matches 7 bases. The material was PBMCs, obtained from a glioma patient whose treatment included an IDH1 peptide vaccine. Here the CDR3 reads CASSIQGSYGYTF. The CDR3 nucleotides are TGTGCCAGCAGTATACAGGGGAGCTATGGCTACACCTTC.